In its sample, the clone carrying this TCR beta chain was seen a few times. Its antigen is as yet unknown. The data were taken from a study of blood T cells in healthy people across ages. Trimming removed 5 bases from V and 5 bases from J; junction bases left unmatched: 4. Germline assignment: CDR1 SGHTA and CDR2 FQGTGA. The CDR3 covers 14 residues. A second PCR, run for roughly 7 to 12 cycles, used a sample-barcoded 5' primer plus a J-beta primer mix. TCRdb ran MiXCR on the 5' RACE reads and lists one entry per CDR3 protein. The sample lists around 780,000 distinct CDR3 sequences, about 26% occurring once. Study findings and constraints: Long-lived donors carried more naive CD4+ cells and greater diversity than aged donors.

These same data were also listed under a study on T cells of mothers and their children.

The source is a boy aged 10-17 years in good health. The sample comprised blood. The V and J genes are TRBV7-3 and TRBJ2-1; 9 positions match TRBD2. DNA of the CDR3: TGTGCCAGCAGCCCGACTAGCGGTAACAATGAGCAGTTCTTC. Residues: CASSPTSGNNEQFF.